This TCR beta chain was captured by sequencing in a study of CD8+CD57+ T cells in acquired aplastic anemia. Study background: Isolated CD4+ and CD8+ cells, once sorted, yielded DNA averaging around 3.3 ug.

TCR beta VDJ and CDR3 were profiled, and genomic DNA was the template. Each CDR3 protein gets one entry after TCRdb re-called the reads with MiXCR. The table lists 250,000 to 350,000 distinct CDR3 sequences, around three fifths of them singletons. The CDR3 length is 14 residues. From germline, CDR1 is ENHRY and CDR2 SYGVKD. The sequenced patients had an expansion of CD8+CD57+ cells seen by flow cytometry. With respect to this clonotype: The junction departs from germline at one end; a sequencing error may be responsible.

The sequenced sample consisted of sorted CD4+, CD8+, or CD8+CD57+ T cells (not recorded which) from PBMCs. The TCR sequence derives from a human donor with aplastic anemia. J is TRBJ2-3 and V is TRBV10-3; unclear D gene. CDR3 DNA sequence: TGTGCCACCAGTGACCCGAGGACCACAGATACGCAGTATTTT. This sequence encodes CATSDPRTTDTQYF.